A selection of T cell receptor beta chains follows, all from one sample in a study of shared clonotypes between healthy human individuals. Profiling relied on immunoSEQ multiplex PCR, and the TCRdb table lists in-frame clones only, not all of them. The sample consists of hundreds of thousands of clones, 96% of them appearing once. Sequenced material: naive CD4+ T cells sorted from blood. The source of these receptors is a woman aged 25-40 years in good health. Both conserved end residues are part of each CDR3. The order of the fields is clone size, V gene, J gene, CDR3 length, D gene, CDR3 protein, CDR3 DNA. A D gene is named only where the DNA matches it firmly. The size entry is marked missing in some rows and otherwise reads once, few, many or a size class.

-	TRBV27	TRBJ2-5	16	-	CASSSQPGIVGETQYF	TGTGCCAGCAGTTCCCAGCCCGGGATAGTGGGGGAGACCCAGTACTTC
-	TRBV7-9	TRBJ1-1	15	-	CASSLEGTGNTEAFF	TGTGCCAGCAGCTTAGAGGGTACGGGAAACACTGAAGCTTTCTTT
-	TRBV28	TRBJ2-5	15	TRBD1	CASTGGQGNQETQYF	TGTGCCAGCACAGGCGGACAGGGGAACCAAGAGACCCAGTACTTC
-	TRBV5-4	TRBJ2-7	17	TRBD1	CASSLGSIGTGGPEQYF	TGTGCCAGCAGCTTGGGCAGCATCGGGACAGGGGGTCCCGAGCAGTACTTC
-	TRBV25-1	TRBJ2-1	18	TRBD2	CASSAQAGGRLIYNEQFF	TGTGCCAGCAGTGCCCAGGCGGGAGGGCGGTTAATATACAATGAGCAGTTCTTC
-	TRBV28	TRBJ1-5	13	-	CASSSRTWESQHF	TGTGCCAGCAGTTCCCGCACGTGGGAGTCCCAGCATTTT
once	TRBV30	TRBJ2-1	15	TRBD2	CAWDGLAGSGNEQFF	TGTGCCTGGGACGGACTAGCGGGTAGTGGCAATGAGCAGTTCTTC
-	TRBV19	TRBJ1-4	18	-	CASSTRIRNRWRSEKLFF	TGTGCCAGTAGTACTCGTATCCGGAACAGGTGGCGAAGTGAAAAACTGTTTTTT
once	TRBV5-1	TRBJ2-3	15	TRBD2	CASSSPGLPTDTQYF	TGCGCCAGCAGCTCACCGGGACTACCCACAGATACGCAGTATTTT
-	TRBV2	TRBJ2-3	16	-	CASSGGLAVGTDTQYF	TGTGCCAGCAGCGGGGGCCTAGCGGTGGGCACAGATACGCAGTATTTT
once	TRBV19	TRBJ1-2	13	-	CASTWSGGYGYTF	TGTGCCAGTACTTGGTCGGGGGGCTATGGCTACACCTTC
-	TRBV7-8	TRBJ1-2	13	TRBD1	CASSQDRRQGYTF	TGTGCCAGCAGCCAGGACAGGAGGCAAGGCTACACCTTC
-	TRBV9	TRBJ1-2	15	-	CASSVVSQGGYGYTF	TGTGCCAGCAGCGTAGTCAGTCAGGGTGGCTATGGCTACACCTTC
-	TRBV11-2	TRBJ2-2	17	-	CASSLVKQGINTGELFF	TGTGCCAGCAGCTTAGTTAAACAGGGAATCAACACCGGGGAGCTGTTTTTT
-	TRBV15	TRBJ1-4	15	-	CATSRDAGSGEKLFF	TGTGCCACCAGCAGAGATGCAGGGAGCGGTGAAAAACTGTTTTTT
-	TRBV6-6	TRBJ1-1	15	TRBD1	CASSHVQGTNTEAFF	TGTGCCAGCAGTCACGTACAGGGGACGAACACTGAAGCTTTCTTT
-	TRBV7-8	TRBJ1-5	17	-	CASSPRDAPYSNQPQHF	TGTGCCAGCAGCCCCAGGGACGCCCCGTATAGCAATCAGCCCCAGCATTTT
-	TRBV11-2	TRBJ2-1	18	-	CASSRNSGGRRSYNEQFF	TGTGCCAGCAGCCGCAACTCGGGGGGCAGGCGGTCCTACAATGAGCAGTTCTTC
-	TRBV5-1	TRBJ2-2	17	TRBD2	CASSQGLAGVFSGELFF	TGCGCCAGCAGCCAAGGACTAGCGGGAGTCTTTTCCGGGGAGCTGTTTTTT
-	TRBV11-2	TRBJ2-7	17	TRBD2	CASSLGGSGRVGLEQYF	TGTGCCAGCAGCTTAGGTGGTAGCGGGAGAGTCGGCCTCGAGCAGTACTTC
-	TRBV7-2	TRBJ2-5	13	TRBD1	CASSSTGWQTQYF	TGTGCCAGCAGCTCGACAGGGTGGCAGACCCAGTACTTC
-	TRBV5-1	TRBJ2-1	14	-	CASSRDLPWVEQFF	TGCGCCAGCAGCCGGGACTTACCTTGGGTTGAGCAGTTCTTC
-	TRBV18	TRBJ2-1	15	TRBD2	CASSPISGRADEQFF	TGTGCCAGCTCACCAATTAGCGGGAGGGCCGACGAGCAGTTCTTC
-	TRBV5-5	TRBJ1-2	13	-	CASRPTGNYGYTF	TGTGCCAGCAGACCAACAGGGAACTATGGCTACACCTTC
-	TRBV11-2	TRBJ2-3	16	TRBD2	CASSFLAGPSTDTQYF	TGTGCCAGCAGCTTCCTAGCGGGACCAAGCACAGATACGCAGTATTTT
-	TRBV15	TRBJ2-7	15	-	CATSPGGSGPTEQYF	TGTGCCACCAGCCCAGGAGGGTCAGGACCTACCGAGCAGTACTTC
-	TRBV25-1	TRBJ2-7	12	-	CASSEYGGEQYF	TGTGCCAGCAGTGAATACGGCGGGGAGCAGTACTTC
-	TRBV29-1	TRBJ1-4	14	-	CSVAGRATNEKLFF	TGCAGCGTAGCAGGACGGGCAACTAATGAAAAACTGTTTTTT
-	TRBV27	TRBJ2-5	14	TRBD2	CASSIVQGGETQYF	TGTGCCAGCAGTATCGTCCAGGGAGGGGAGACCCAGTACTTC
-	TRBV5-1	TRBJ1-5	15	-	CASKEGDYSNQPQHF	TGCGCCAGCAAAGAGGGAGATTATAGCAATCAGCCCCAGCATTTT
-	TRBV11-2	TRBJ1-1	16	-	CASSLDQLGQGGEAFF	TGTGCCAGCAGCTTAGATCAACTTGGGCAGGGAGGTGAAGCTTTCTTT
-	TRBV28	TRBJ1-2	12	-	CASTRPNYGYTF	TGTGCCAGCACGCGACCTAACTATGGCTACACCTTC
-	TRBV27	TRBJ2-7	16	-	CASSQDPRFRGYEQYF	TGTGCCAGCAGCCAAGACCCCCGGTTCAGAGGCTACGAGCAGTACTTC
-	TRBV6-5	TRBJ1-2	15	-	CASSYDSSSAYGYTF	TGTGCCAGCAGTTACGATAGCTCCTCGGCCTATGGCTACACCTTC
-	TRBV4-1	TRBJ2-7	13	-	CASSRDGYYEQYF	TGCGCCAGCAGCCGGGACGGGTACTACGAGCAGTACTTC
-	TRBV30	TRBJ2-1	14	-	CAWSISATTNEQFF	TGTGCCTGGAGTATAAGCGCGACCACGAATGAGCAGTTCTTC
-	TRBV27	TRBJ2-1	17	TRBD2	CASRRSPGLAEYNEQFF	TGTGCCAGCAGAAGATCCCCGGGACTAGCGGAATACAATGAGCAGTTCTTC